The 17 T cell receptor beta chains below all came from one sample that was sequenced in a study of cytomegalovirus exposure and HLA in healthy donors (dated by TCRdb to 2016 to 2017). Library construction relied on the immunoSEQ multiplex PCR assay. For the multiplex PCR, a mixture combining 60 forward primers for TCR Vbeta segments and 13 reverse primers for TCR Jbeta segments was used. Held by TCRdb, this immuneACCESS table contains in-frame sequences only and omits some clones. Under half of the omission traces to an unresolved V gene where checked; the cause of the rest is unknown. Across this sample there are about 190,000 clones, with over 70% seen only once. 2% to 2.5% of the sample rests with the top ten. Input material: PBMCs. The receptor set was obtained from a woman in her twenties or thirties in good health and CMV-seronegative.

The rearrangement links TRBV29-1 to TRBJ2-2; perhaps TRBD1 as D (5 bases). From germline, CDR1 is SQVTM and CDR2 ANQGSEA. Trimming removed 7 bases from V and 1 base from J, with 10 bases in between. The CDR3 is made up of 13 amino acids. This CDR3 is CSARGQNTGELFF. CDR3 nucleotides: TGCAGCGCTAGGGGCCAGAACACCGGGGAGCTGTTTTTT.

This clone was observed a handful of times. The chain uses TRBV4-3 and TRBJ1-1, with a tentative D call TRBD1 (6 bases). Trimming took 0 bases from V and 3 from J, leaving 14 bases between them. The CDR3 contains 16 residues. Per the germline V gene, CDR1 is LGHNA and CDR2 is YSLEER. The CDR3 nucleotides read TGCGCCAGCAGCCAAGATCGGGCAGGGGATGACACTGAAGCTTTCTTT. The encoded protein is CASSQDRAGDDTEAFF.

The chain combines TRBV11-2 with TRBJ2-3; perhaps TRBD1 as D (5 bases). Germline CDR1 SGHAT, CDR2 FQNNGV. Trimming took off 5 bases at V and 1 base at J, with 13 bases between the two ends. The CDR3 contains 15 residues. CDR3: CASSLFSRGTDTQYF. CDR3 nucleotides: TGTGCCAGCAGCCTTTTCAGCAGGGGCACAGATACGCAGTATTTT.

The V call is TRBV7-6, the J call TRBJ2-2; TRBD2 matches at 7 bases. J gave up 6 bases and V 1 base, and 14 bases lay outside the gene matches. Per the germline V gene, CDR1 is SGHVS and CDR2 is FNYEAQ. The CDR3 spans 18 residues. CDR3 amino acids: CASSLEPTSAKVAGELFF. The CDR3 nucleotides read TGTGCCAGCAGCTTAGAACCTACTAGCGCCAAGGTGGCCGGGGAGCTGTTTTTT.

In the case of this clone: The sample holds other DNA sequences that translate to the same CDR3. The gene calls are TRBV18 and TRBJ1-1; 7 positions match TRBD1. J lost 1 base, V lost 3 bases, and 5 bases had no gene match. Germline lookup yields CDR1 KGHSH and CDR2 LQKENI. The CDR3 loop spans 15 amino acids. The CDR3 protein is CASSPRQGENTEAFF. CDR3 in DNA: TGTGCCAGCTCACCCCGACAGGGAGAGAACACTGAAGCTTTCTTT.

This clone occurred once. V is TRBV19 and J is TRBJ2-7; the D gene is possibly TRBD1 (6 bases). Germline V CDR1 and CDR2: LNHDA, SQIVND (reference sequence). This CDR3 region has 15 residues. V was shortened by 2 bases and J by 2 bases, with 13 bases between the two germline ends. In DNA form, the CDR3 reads TGTGCCAGTAGTATATTCTTCGGACAGCCCTACGAGCAGTACTTC. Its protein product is CASSIFFGQPYEQYF.

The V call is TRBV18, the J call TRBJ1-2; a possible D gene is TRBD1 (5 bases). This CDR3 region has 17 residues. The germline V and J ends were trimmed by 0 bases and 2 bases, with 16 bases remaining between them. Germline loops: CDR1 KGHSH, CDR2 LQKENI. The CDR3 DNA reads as TGTGCCAGCTCACCACCTCAGTCGGGGGTGAGGAACTATGGCTACACCTTC. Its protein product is CASSPPQSGVRNYGYTF. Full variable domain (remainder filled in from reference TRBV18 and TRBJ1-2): NAGVMQNPRHLVRRRGQEARLRCSPMKGHSHVYWYRQLPEEGLKFMVYLQKENIIDESGMPKERFSAEFPKEGPSILRIQQVVRGDSAAYFCASSPPQSGVRNYGYTFGSGTRLTVV.

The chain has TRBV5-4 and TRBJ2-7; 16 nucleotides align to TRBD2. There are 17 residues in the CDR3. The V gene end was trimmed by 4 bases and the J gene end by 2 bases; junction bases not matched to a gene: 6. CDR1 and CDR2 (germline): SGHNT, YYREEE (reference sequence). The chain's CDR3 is CASSPGLAGGLTYEQYF. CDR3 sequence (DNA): TGTGCCAGCAGCCCGGGACTAGCGGGGGGGCTGACCTACGAGCAGTACTTC. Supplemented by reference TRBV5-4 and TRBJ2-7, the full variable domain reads ETGVTQSPTHLIKTRGQQVTLRCSSQSGHNTVSWYQQALGQGPQFIFQYYREEENGRGNFPPRFSGLQFPNYSSELNVNALELDDSALYLCASSPGLAGGLTYEQYFGPGTRLTVT.

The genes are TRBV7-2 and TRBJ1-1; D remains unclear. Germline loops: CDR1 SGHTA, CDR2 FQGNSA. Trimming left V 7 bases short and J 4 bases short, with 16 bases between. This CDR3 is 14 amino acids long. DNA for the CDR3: TGTGCCAGCAAAGCTGGGCCCCGGGGCACTGAAGCTTTCTTT. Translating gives CASKAGPRGTEAFF.

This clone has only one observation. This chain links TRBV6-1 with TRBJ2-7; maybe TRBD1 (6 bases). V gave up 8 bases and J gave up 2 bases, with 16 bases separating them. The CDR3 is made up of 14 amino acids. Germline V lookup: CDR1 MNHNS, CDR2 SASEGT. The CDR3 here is CASGLQGWTYEQYF. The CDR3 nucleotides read TGTGCCAGCGGATTACAGGGTTGGACCTACGAGCAGTACTTC.

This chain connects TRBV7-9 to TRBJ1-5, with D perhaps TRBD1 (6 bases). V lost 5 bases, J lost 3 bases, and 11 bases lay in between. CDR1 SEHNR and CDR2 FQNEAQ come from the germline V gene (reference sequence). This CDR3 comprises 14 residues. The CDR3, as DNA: TGTGCCAGCAGCCCTACAGGGACCAATCAGCCCCAGCATTTT. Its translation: CASSPTGTNQPQHF. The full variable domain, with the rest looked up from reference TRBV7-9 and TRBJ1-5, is DTGVSQNPRHKITKRGQNVTFRCDPISEHNRLYWYRQTLGQGPEFLTYFQNEAQLEKSRLLSDRFSAERPKGSFSTLEIQRTEQGDSAMYLCASSPTGTNQPQHFGDGTRLSIL.

This CDR3 is CASRGLLTEAFF. The CDR3 nucleotides are TGTGCCAGCAGGGGCTTGTTGACTGAAGCTTTCTTT. The J gene is TRBJ1-1, the V gene TRBV6-1, with D uncertain. Germline V gene sequence: CDR1 MNHNS, CDR2 SASEGT. The CDR3 consists of 12 residues. V was shortened by 6 bases and J by 5 bases, with 10 bases between the two germline ends.

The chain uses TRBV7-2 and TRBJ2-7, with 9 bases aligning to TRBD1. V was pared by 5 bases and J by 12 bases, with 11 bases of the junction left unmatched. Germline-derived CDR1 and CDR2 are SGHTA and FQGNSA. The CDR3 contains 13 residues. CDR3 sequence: CASSPGQGGSRYF. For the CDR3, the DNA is TGTGCCAGCAGCCCGGGACAGGGTGGGTCCAGGTACTTC. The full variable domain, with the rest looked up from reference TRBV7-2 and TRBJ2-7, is GAGVSQSPSNKVTEKGKDVELRCDPISGHTALYWYRQSLGQGLEFLIYFQGNSAPDKSGLPSDRFSAERTGGSVSTLTIQRTQQEDSAVYLCASSPGQGGSRYFGPGTRLTVT.

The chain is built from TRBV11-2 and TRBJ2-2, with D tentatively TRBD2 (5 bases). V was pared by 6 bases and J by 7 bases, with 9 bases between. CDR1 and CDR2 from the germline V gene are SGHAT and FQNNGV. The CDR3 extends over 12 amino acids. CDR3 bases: TGTGCCAGCAGAAAGGAGGTCGGGGAGCTGTTTTTT. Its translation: CASRKEVGELFF.

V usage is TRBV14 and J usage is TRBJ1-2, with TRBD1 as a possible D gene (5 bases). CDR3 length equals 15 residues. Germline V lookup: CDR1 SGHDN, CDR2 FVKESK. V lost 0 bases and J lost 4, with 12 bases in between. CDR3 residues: CASSQEIGRAYGYTF. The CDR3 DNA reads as TGTGCCAGCAGCCAAGAAATTGGCAGGGCCTATGGCTACACCTTC.

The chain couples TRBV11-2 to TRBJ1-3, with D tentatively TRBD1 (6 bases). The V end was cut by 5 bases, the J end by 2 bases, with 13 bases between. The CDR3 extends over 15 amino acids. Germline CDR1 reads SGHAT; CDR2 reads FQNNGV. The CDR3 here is CASSVIQGTGNTIYF. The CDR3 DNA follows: TGTGCCAGCAGCGTTATACAGGGAACTGGAAACACCATATATTTT. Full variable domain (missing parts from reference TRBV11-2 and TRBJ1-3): EAGVAQSPRYKIIEKRQSVAFWCNPISGHATLYWYQQILGQGPKLLIQFQNNGVVDDSQLPKDRFSAERLKGVDSTLKIQPAKLEDSAVYLCASSVIQGTGNTIYFGEGSWLTVV.

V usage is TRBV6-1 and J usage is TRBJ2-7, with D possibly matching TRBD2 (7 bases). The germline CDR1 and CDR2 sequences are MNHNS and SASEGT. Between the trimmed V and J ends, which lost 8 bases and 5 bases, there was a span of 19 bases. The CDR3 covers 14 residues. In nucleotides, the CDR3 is TGTGCCAGCGGGAGGGGGGGAGAACGGGACGAGCAGTACTTC. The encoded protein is CASGRGGERDEQYF.